Listed here are 14 T cell receptor beta chains from one sample, sequenced in a study of cytomegalovirus exposure and HLA in healthy donors. PCR amplification relied on 60 Vbeta primers (plus 13 Jbeta primers). Libraries were prepared by immunoSEQ multiplex PCR; TCRdb keeps only in-frame clonotypes and omits some of them. The sample has 55,000 to 85,000 clones; more than 80% are singletons. Sequencing used PBMCs. The source is a woman aged 25-40 years in good health and CMV-seronegative.

J is TRBJ2-5 and V is TRBV4-3; TRBD2 matches at 14 bases. V was clipped by 4 bases and J by 5 bases; unmatched bases: 6. The germline V gene encodes CDR1 LGHNA and CDR2 YSLEER. This CDR3 contains 16 residues. CDR3 loop: CASSRDGTSGSETQYF. Written as DNA, the CDR3 is TGCGCCAGCAGCCGGGATGGGACTAGCGGGAGTGAGACCCAGTACTTC.

V is TRBV29-1 and J is TRBJ2-1, with a possible D match to TRBD2 (5 bases). The V end lost 1 base, the J end lost 8 bases, and 9 bases lay between the germline ends. The germline V gene has CDR1 SQVTM and CDR2 ANQGSEA. The CDR3 is 12 residues long. DNA of the CDR3: TGCAGCGTTGAAGGGAGGATAGATGAGCAGTTCTTC. It yields the protein CSVEGRIDEQFF.

J is TRBJ2-5 and V is TRBV29-1, with D perhaps TRBD2 (5 bases). The CDR3 is 12 residues long. Germline CDR1 and CDR2: SQVTM and ANQGSEA. Trimming stripped 7 bases from V and 5 bases from J, with 14 bases between. In nucleotides, the CDR3 is TGCAGCGCCTTACGGGGAAGGGAGACCCAGTACTTC. As protein: CSALRGRETQYF.

This sequence joins TRBV5-4 and TRBJ2-5; 10 bases line up with TRBD2. Germline V gene lookup returns CDR1 SGHNT and CDR2 YYREEE (reference sequence). This CDR3 is 15 amino acids long. V lost 4 bases and J lost 11; bases outside the gene matches: 14. The CDR3 is CASSDRLAGLDEQYF. The CDR3 DNA follows: TGTGCCAGCAGCGATCGACTAGCGGGCCTCGATGAGCAGTACTTC. Full variable domain (remainder filled in from reference TRBV5-4 and TRBJ2-5): ETGVTQSPTHLIKTRGQQVTLRCSSQSGHNTVSWYQQALGQGPQFIFQYYREEENGRGNFPPRFSGLQFPNYSSELNVNALELDDSALYLCASSDRLAGLDEQYFGPGTRLLVL.

This rearrangement joins TRBV5-1 to TRBJ2-7, with TRBD1 matching 7 bases. CDR3 size: 14 residues. CDR1 SGHRS and CDR2 YFSETQ come from the germline V gene. V trimming: 4 bases; J trimming: 4 bases; junction bases outside the gene matches: 8. As DNA, the CDR3 is TGCGCCAGCAGCGCAACAGGGGATTGGTACGAGCAGTACTTC. Its translation is CASSATGDWYEQYF. Full variable domain (remainder filled in from reference TRBV5-1 and TRBJ2-7): KAGVTQTPRYLIKTRGQQVTLSCSPISGHRSVSWYQQTPGQGLQFLFEYFSETQRNKGNFPGRFSGRQFSNSRSEMNVSTLELGDSALYLCASSATGDWYEQYFGPGTRLTVT.

The J gene is TRBJ2-1, the V gene TRBV9; a weak D match, TRBD2 (5 bases). V was trimmed by 3 bases and J by 4 bases, leaving 14 bases between them. Germline CDR1 is SGDLS and CDR2 is YYNGEE. This CDR3 contains 15 residues. The CDR3 sequence is CASSGYSGPYNEQFF. The CDR3 DNA is TGTGCCAGCAGCGGGTACAGCGGACCATACAATGAGCAGTTCTTC.

The chain employs TRBV28 and TRBJ2-7; 8 nucleotides agree with TRBD1. V shed 1 base, J shed 4 bases, and the junction held 6 bases outside the gene matches. The V gene's germline CDR1 is MDHEN and CDR2 SYDVKM. The CDR3 runs to 15 residues. The CDR3 nucleotides are TGTGCCAGCAGTTTATTCGGGCAGGGGGCGTACGAGCAGTACTTC. Translating it yields CASSLFGQGAYEQYF.

Written as DNA, the CDR3 is TGTGCCAGCAGCCGTGGACAGGGGAATGAAAAACTGTTTTTT. Translating it yields CASSRGQGNEKLFF. The V gene is TRBV28, the J gene TRBJ1-4; 9 bases are a match to TRBD1. The CDR3 is made up of 14 amino acids. Germline V CDR1 and CDR2: MDHEN, SYDVKM. V trimming: 6 bases; J trimming: 5 bases; junction bases outside the gene matches: 4.

The CDR3 region has the DNA TGTGCCAGCCGTAGCGGGAGTGAGGCCGGGGAGCTGTTTTTT. Its protein is CASRSGSEAGELFF. The chain carries TRBV6-4 and TRBJ2-2; 9 nucleotides line up with TRBD2. V shed 8 bases and J 6 bases; nucleotides not matched to a gene: 7. The CDR3 runs 14 residues. Germline V gene lookup returns CDR1 MRHNA and CDR2 SNTAGT.

The chain combines TRBV6-4 with TRBJ2-4; 11 bases agree with TRBD1. CDR3 size: 15 residues. Germline CDR1 and CDR2: MRHNA and SNTAGT. The CDR3 is CVRTGGDCAKNIQYF. Written as DNA, the CDR3 is TGTGTACGGACAGGGGGCGATTGTGCCAAAAACATTCAGTACTTC.

This clone was seen a handful of times. The chain is built from TRBV5-1 and TRBJ2-7, with a weak D call TRBD2 (6 bases). Germline loops: CDR1 SGHRS, CDR2 YFSETQ. This CDR3 spans 14 amino acids. Deletions cut 0 bases from V and 2 bases from J, with 9 bases between. CDR3 coding DNA: TGCGCCAGCAGCTTGGTTCGGGGGACCTACGAGCAGTACTTC. It specifies CASSLVRGTYEQYF. Combining the CDR3 with reference TRBV5-1 and TRBJ2-7 gives the whole variable domain KAGVTQTPRYLIKTRGQQVTLSCSPISGHRSVSWYQQTPGQGLQFLFEYFSETQRNKGNFPGRFSGRQFSNSRSEMNVSTLELGDSALYLCASSLVRGTYEQYFGPGTRLTVT.

The chain has TRBV19 and TRBJ2-4; weak D call: TRBD2 (5 bases). V lost 10 bases, J lost 6 bases, and 16 bases lay in between. Looked up from germline, CDR1 is LNHDA and CDR2 is SQIVND (reference sequence). The CDR3 totals 13 residues. CDR3 region: CATNIRGSNIQYF. Here the CDR3 DNA reads TGTGCCACCAACATCCGCGGGTCAAACATTCAGTACTTC.

V usage is TRBV7-3 and J usage is TRBJ2-3, with 8 bases that match TRBD1. The CDR3 contains 16 residues. V gave up 5 bases and J gave up 0 bases; unmatched junction bases: 7. Per the germline V gene, CDR1 is SGHTA and CDR2 is FQGTGA. CDR3 sequence reads: CASSVDRDRSTDTQYF. The CDR3 DNA reads as TGTGCCAGCAGCGTCGACCGGGACAGGAGCACAGATACGCAGTATTTT.

The chain couples TRBV7-9 to TRBJ2-7, with 11 bases fitting TRBD2. V trimming: 1 base; J trimming: 6 bases; junction bases outside the gene matches: 5. Looked up from germline, CDR1 is SEHNR and CDR2 is FQNEAQ (reference sequence). This CDR3 has 15 amino acids. CDR3 residues: CASSLDLLAGGEQYF. CDR3 nucleotides: TGTGCCAGCAGCTTAGACCTCCTAGCGGGAGGCGAGCAGTACTTC. The whole variable domain, filled in from reference TRBV7-9 and TRBJ2-7, reads DTGVSQNPRHKITKRGQNVTFRCDPISEHNRLYWYRQTLGQGPEFLTYFQNEAQLEKSRLLSDRFSAERPKGSFSTLEIQRTEQGDSAMYLCASSLDLLAGGEQYFGPGTRLTVT.